One and the same sample provided the 4 T cell receptor beta chains below, sequenced in a study of read filtering for tumor transcriptome and immune sequencing. Molecular barcoded adaptors covering alpha/delta and beta/gamma chains were used on approximately 400 ng RNA. TCRdb used MiXCR to reprocess the reads, holding one entry per CDR3 protein. This table has approximately 62,000 distinct CDR3 sequences, less than 20% appearing once. The sequenced sample was a population of CD138-negative cells sorted from bone marrow. The receptor set was obtained from a donor at least 40 years old with multiple myeloma.

This chain joins TRBV24-1 and TRBJ1-1; a weak D match, TRBD1 (6 bases). There are 17 residues in the CDR3. Deletions cut 4 bases from V and 7 bases from J, with 24 bases between. Germline V lookup: CDR1 KGHDR, CDR2 SFDVKD. The CDR3 here is CATSESGPGELGIEAFF. The CDR3, as DNA: TGTGCCACCAGTGAGTCGGGGCCAGGGGAACTAGGCATTGAAGCTTTCTTT.

This clonotype was counted many times. The chain combines TRBV19 with TRBJ1-6, with D maybe TRBD1 (5 bases). CDR1 is LNHDA and CDR2 is SQIVND in the germline V gene (reference sequence). Trimming removed 9 bases at V and 8 bases at J, with 14 bases between. This CDR3 is 13 amino acids long. The CDR3 DNA reads as TGTGCCAGCGGCCGGGACCGGCATTCACCCCTCCACTTT. Translated, it gives CASGRDRHSPLHF. Filled out from reference TRBV19 and TRBJ1-6, the complete variable domain reads DGGITQSPKYLFRKEGQNVTLSCEQNLNHDAMYWYRQDPGQGLRLIYYSQIVNDFQKGDIAEGYSVSREKKESFPLTVTSAQKNPTAFYLCASGRDRHSPLHFGNGTRLTVT.

This clonotype is medium-sized. The chain uses TRBV5-6 and TRBJ2-1; 10 positions match TRBD2. The CDR3 spans 14 residues. With 2 bases clipped from V and 10 bases from J, the junction kept 6 bases outside the gene matches. Germline V gene data show CDR1 as SGHDT and CDR2 as YYEEEE. CDR3 DNA sequence: TGTGCCAGCAGCTTCCCTAGCGGGAGAGGGGAGCAGTTCTTC. Translated, it gives CASSFPSGRGEQFF.

This sequence joins TRBV30 and TRBJ2-7, with a weak D call TRBD1 (5 bases). The V gene's germline CDR1 is GTSNPN and CDR2 SVGIG (reference sequence). The CDR3 consists of 13 residues. Trimming shortened V by 3 bases and J by 2 bases, and 11 bases separated the two germline ends. The DNA of the CDR3 is TGTGCCTGGAGCCAGGGTTGGGCCTACGAGCAGTACTTC. Encoded protein: CAWSQGWAYEQYF. The whole variable domain, remainder taken from reference TRBV30 and TRBJ2-7, is SQTIHQWPATLVQPVGSPLSLECTVEGTSNPNLYWYRQAAGRGLQLLFYSVGIGQISSEVPQNLSASRPQDRQFILSSKKLLLSDSGFYLCAWSQGWAYEQYFGPGTRLTVT.